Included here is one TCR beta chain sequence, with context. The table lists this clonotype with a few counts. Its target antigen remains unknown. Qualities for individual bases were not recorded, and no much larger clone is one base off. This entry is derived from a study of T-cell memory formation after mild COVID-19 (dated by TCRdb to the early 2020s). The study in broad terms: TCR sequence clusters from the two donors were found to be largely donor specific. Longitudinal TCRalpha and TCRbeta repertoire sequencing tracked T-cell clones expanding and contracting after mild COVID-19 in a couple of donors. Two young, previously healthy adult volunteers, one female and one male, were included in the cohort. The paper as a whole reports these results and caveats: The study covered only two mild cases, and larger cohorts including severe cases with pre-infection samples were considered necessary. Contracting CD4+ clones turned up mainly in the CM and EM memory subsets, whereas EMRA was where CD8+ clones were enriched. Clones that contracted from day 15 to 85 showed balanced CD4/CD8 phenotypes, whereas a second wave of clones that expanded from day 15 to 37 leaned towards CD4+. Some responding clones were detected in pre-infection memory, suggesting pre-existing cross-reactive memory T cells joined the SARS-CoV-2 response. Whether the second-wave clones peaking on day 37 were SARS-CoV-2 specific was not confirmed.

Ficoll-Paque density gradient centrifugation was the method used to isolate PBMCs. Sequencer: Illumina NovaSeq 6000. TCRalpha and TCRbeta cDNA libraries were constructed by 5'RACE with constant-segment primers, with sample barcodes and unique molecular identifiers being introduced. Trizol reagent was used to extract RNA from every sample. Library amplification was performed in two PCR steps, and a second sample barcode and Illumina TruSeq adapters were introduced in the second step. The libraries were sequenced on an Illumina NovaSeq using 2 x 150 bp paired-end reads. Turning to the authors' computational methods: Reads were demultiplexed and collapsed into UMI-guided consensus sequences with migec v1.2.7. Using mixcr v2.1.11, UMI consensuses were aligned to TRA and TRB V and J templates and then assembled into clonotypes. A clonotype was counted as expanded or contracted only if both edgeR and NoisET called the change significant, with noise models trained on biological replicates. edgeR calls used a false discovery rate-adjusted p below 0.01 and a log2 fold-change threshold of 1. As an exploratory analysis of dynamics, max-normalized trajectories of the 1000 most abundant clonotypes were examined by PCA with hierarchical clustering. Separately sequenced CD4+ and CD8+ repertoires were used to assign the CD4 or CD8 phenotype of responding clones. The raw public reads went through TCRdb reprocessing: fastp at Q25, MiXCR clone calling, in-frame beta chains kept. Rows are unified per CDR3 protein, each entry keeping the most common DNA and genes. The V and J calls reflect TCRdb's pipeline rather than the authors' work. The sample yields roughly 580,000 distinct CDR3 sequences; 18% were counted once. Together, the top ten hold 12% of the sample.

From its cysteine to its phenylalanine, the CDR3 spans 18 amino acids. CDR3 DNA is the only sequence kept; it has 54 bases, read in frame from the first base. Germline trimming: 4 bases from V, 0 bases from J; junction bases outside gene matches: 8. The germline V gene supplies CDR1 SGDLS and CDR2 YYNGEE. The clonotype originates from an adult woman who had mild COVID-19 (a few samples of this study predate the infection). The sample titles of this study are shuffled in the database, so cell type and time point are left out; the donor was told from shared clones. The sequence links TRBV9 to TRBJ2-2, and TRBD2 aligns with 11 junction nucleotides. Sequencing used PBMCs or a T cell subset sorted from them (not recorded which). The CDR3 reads CASSLDGLAGSNTGELFF. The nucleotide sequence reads TGTGCCAGCAGCCTAGACGGACTAGCGGGCTCGAACACCGGGGAGCTGTTTTTT.